This record looks at one T cell receptor (beta chain) sequence and its context. Trimming took 5 bases from V and 4 from J; bases not matched to a gene: 12. Germline V lookup: CDR1 SGHAT, CDR2 FQNNGV. The length of the CDR3 is 16 residues. TCRdb analysed the PCR reads with MiXCR anew, one entry per CDR3 protein. The sample has roughly 93,000 distinct CDR3 sequences, 45% to 50% seen once. The entry originates in a study of CDR3 diversity in severe acne. Sequences were obtained from blood. The gene calls are TRBV11-2 and TRBJ2-7; TRBD1 aligns across 9 bases. The receptor comes from a male donor with severe acne vulgaris. The CDR3 region is CASSPGPTGGFYEQYF. DNA for the CDR3: TGTGCCAGCAGCCCTGGACCGACAGGGGGATTTTACGAGCAGTACTTC. Using reference TRBV11-2 and TRBJ2-7 for the parts outside the CDR3, the full variable domain is EAGVAQSPRYKIIEKRQSVAFWCNPISGHATLYWYQQILGQGPKLLIQFQNNGVVDDSQLPKDRFSAERLKGVDSTLKIQPAKLEDSAVYLCASSPGPTGGFYEQYFGPGTRLTVT.